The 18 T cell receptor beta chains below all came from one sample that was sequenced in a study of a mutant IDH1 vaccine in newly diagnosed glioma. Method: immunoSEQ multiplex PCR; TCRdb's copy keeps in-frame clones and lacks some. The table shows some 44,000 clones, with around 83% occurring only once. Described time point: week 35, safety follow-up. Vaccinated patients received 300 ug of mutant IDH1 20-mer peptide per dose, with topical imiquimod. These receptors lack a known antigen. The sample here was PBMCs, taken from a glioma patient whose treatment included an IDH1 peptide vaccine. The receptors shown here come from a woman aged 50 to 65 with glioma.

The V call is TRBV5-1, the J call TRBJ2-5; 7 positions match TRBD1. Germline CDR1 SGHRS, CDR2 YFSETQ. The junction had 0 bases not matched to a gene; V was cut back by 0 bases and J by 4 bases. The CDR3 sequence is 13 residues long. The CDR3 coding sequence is TGCGCCAGCAGCTTGGGACAGGGAGAGACCCAGTACTTC. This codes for CASSLGQGETQYF. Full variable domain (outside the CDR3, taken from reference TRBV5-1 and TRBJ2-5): KAGVTQTPRYLIKTRGQQVTLSCSPISGHRSVSWYQQTPGQGLQFLFEYFSETQRNKGNFPGRFSGRQFSNSRSEMNVSTLELGDSALYLCASSLGQGETQYFGPGTRLLVL.

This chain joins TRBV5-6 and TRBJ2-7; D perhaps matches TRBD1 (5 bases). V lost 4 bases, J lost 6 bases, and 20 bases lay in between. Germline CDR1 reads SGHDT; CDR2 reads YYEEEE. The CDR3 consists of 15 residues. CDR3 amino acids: CASSPTQGYLREQYF. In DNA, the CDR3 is TGTGCCAGCAGCCCCACCCAGGGATACCTACGCGAGCAGTACTTC.

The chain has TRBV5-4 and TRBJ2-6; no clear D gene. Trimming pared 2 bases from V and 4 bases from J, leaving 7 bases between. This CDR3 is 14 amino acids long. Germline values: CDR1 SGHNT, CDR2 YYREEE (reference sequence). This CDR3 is CASSFVAGANVLTF. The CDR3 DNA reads TGTGCCAGCAGCTTTGTCGCCGGGGCCAACGTCCTGACTTTC.

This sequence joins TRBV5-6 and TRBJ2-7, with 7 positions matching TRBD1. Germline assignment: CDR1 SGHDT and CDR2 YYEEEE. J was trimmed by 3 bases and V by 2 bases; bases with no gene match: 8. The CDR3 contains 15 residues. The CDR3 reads CASSLMSRDSYEQYF. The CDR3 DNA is TGTGCCAGCAGCTTAATGTCCCGGGACAGCTACGAGCAGTACTTC.

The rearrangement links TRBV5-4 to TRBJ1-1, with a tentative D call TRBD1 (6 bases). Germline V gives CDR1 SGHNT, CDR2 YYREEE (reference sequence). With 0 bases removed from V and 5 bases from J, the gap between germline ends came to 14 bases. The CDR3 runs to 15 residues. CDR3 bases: TGTGCCAGCAGCTTGGGTACAGGGATTGGAACTGAAGCTTTCTTT. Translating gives CASSLGTGIGTEAFF.

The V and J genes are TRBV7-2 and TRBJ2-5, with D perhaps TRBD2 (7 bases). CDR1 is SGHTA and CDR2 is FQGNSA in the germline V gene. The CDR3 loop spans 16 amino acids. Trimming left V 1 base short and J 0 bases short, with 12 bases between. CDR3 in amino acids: CASSLVAGAYQETQYF. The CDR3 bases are TGTGCCAGCAGCTTAGTGGCGGGGGCGTACCAAGAGACCCAGTACTTC.

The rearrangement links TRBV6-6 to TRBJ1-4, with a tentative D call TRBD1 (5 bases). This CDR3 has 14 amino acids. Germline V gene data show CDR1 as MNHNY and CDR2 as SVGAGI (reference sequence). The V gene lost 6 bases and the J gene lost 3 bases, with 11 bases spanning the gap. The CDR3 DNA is TGTGCCAGCAGGAGGGACGGATCTAATGAAAAACTGTTTTTT. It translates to CASRRDGSNEKLFF.

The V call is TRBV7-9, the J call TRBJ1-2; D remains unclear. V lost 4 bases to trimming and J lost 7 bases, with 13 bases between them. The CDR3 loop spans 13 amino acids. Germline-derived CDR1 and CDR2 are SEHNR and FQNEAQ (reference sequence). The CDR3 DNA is TGTGCCAGCAGCTACGACACATCGGGTGGCTACACCTTC. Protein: CASSYDTSGGYTF.

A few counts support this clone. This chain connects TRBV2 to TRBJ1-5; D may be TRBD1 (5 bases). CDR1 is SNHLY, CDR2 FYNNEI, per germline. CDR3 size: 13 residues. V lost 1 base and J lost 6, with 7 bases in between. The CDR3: CASSEGQGQPQHF. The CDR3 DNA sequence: TGTGCCAGCAGTGAAGGGCAGGGTCAGCCCCAGCATTTT.

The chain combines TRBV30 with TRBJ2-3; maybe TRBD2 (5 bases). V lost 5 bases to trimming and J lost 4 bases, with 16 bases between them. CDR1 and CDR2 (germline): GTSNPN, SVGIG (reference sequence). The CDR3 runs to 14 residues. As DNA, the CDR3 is TGTGCCTGGCGCGGGCGGCGTAACGCAGATACGCAGTATTTT. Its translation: CAWRGRRNADTQYF. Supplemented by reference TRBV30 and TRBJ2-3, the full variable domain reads SQTIHQWPATLVQPVGSPLSLECTVEGTSNPNLYWYRQAAGRGLQLLFYSVGIGQISSEVPQNLSASRPQDRQFILSSKKLLLSDSGFYLCAWRGRRNADTQYFGPGTRLTVL.

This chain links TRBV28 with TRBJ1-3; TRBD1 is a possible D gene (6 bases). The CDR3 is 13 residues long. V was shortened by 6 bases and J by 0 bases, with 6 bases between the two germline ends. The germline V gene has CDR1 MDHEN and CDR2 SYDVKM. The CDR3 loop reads CASRDSSGNTIYF. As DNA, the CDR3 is TGTGCCAGCAGGGACAGCTCTGGAAACACCATATATTTT.

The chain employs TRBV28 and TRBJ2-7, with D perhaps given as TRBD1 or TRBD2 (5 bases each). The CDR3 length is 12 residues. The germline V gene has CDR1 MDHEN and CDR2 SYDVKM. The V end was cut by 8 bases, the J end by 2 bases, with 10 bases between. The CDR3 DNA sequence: TGTGCCAGCTCCGAGGGACCCTACGAGCAGTACTTC. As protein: CASSEGPYEQYF.

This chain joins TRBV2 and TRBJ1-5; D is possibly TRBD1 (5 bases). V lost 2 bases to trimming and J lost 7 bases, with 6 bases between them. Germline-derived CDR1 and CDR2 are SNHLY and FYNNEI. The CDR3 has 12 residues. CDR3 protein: CASSEKGQPQHF. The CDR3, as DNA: TGTGCCAGCAGTGAAAAGGGGCAGCCCCAGCATTTT.

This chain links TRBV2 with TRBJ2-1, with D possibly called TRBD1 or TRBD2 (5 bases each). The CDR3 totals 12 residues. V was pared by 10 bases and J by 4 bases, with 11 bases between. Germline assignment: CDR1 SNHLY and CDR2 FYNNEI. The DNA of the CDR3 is TGTGCCAACCGGGACCTGTACAATGAGCAGTTCTTC. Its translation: CANRDLYNEQFF.

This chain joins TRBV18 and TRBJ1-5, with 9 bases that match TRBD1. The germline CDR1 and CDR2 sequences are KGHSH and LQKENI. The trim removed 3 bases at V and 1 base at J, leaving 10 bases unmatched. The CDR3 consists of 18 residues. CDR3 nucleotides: TGTGCCAGCTCACCCCCGGGGGGACAGGGCGTCAGCAATCAGCCCCAGCATTTT. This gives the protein CASSPPGGQGVSNQPQHF.

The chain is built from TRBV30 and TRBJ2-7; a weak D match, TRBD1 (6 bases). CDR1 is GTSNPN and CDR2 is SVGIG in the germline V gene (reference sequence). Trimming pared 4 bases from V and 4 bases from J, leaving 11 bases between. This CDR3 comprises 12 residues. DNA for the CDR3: TGTGCCTGGATACAGGGAAGGTACGAGCAGTACTTC. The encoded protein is CAWIQGRYEQYF.

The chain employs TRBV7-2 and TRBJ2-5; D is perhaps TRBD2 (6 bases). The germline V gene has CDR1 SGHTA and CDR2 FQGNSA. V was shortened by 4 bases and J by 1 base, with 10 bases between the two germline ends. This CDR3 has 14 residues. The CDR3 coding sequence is TGTGCCAGCAGCTCCGGGGGACTCCAAGAGACCCAGTACTTC. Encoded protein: CASSSGGLQETQYF.

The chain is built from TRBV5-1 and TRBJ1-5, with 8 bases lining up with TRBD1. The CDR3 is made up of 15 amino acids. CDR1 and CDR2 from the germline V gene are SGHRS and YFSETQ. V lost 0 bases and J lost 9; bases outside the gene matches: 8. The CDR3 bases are TGCGCCAGCAGCTTGGATGGGACAGGAGGTTGGCCCCAGCATTTT. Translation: CASSLDGTGGWPQHF.